Below, 7 T cell receptor beta chains from the same sample are listed, as sequenced in a study of blood T cell repertoires in COVID-19. TCRdb keeps only in-frame clones here, not all; method: immunoSEQ multiplex PCR. The repertoire holds approximately 97,000 clones, with around 85% as singletons. Sequencing was performed on peripheral blood. These receptor sequences come from an older man with acute or convalescent COVID-19.

The chain uses TRBV27 and TRBJ1-6; 7 bases are a match to TRBD1. Looked up from germline, CDR1 is MNHEY and CDR2 is SMNVEV (reference sequence). V trimming: 2 bases; J trimming: 10 bases; junction bases outside the gene matches: 8. The CDR3 spans 15 residues. The CDR3 reads CASSLQPPGGSPLHF. The CDR3 DNA follows: TGTGCCAGCAGTTTACAACCCCCAGGGGGATCACCCCTCCACTTT.

J is TRBJ2-7 and V is TRBV4-3; 8 bases fit TRBD2. Germline V gene lookup returns CDR1 LGHNA and CDR2 YSLEER. V was clipped by 4 bases and J by 5 bases; unmatched bases: 16. This CDR3 is built from 17 residues. The CDR3 loop is CASSPRVLAGGPHEQYF. Here the CDR3 DNA reads TGCGCCAGCAGCCCCCGGGTCCTAGCGGGCGGCCCCCACGAGCAGTACTTC.

The rearrangement joins TRBV19 to TRBJ2-2; a weak D match, TRBD1 (6 bases). V was cut by 7 bases and J by 4 bases, with 16 bases left in between. The CDR3 totals 15 residues. CDR1 is LNHDA and CDR2 is SQIVND in the germline V gene (reference sequence). The CDR3 loop reads CASKLRTVSTGELFF. DNA of the CDR3: TGTGCCAGTAAACTCCGGACAGTTTCCACCGGGGAGCTGTTTTTT.

This chain links TRBV7-2 with TRBJ2-2; TRBD1 matches 7 bases. In germline, CDR1 is SGHTA, CDR2 FQGNSA. The CDR3 is made up of 16 amino acids. V shed 1 base, J shed 6 bases, and the junction held 8 bases outside the gene matches. DNA for the CDR3: TGTGCCAGCAGCTTAGGACAGCCCAGGGGGTCCGGGGAGCTGTTTTTT. Translation gives CASSLGQPRGSGELFF.

This rearrangement joins TRBV20-1 to TRBJ2-7; no firm D call. The length of the CDR3 is 10 residues. The ends were cut back, 3 bases at V and 4 bases at J, with 4 bases in the middle. Germline lookup yields CDR1 DFQATT and CDR2 SNEGSKA (reference sequence). CDR3 region: CSARAYEQYF. CDR3 nucleotides: TGCAGTGCTAGGGCTTACGAGCAGTACTTC.

Note on this clone: Germline is not matched at one junction end, which may reflect a read error. The chain couples TRBV7-7 to TRBJ2-1, with 7 bases matching TRBD1. Germline loops: CDR1 SSHAT, CDR2 FNYEAQ (reference sequence). This CDR3 has 14 residues. The CDR3 is CASSAGTELNEQFF. CDR3 nucleotide sequence: TGTGCTAGCAGCGCCGGGACAGAGCTCAATGAGCAGTTCTTC.

This sequence joins TRBV6-2 or TRBV6-3 and TRBJ2-1; a possible D gene is TRBD2 (5 bases). This CDR3 comprises 14 residues. The germline V gene has CDR1 MNHEY and CDR2 SVGEGT. Trimming cost V 5 bases and J 7 bases, with 15 bases left between them. The CDR3 loop is CASSPPRVRNEQFF. CDR3 DNA: TGTGCCAGCAGTCCCCCGCGGGTTCGGAATGAGCAGTTCTTC.